This T cell receptor beta chain is from a study of T cells after yellow fever vaccination. Study at large: Low-cell-number fractions were prepared with SMART-Seq v4 Ultra Low Input.

A word on this clonotype: The antigen is undetermined.

Study results and caveats: Just a small share of clonotypes turned up in the CD4 compartment as well as the CD8 compartment. Subsequent to the booster, the majority of primary-vaccination clones reappeared (roughly 96% CD4, approximately 90% CD8). Weaker, the secondary response peaked sooner, at day 5 versus 15.

One entry per CDR3 protein, called by TCRdb with MiXCR from the 5' RACE reads. The sample lists about 240,000 distinct CDR3 sequences; less than 9% were seen once. CDR3 size: 14 residues. The ends lost 3 bases at V and 5 bases at J; junction bases unmatched: 4. CDR1 is SGHTA, CDR2 FQGNSA, per germline. The starting material was CD4+ T cells sorted from PBMCs, obtained 15 days after the yellow fever booster vaccination. This chain links TRBV7-2 with TRBJ1-2; TRBD1 aligns across 9 bases. This sequence was found in a young man who received the YFV17D yellow fever vaccine. The CDR3 DNA sequence: TGTGCCAGCAGCTTGGGACAGGGTAGTTATGGCTACACCTTC. Its translation is CASSLGQGSYGYTF.